Listed below are T cell receptor beta chains from one sample, sequenced in a study of graft-versus-host responses after intestinal transplantation. Sequencing was performed with immunoSEQ multiplex PCR; in TCRdb, only in-frame clones are kept and a portion is missing. The table lists over 100,000 clones, about 93% of them singletons. Their antigens remain unidentified. Sequencing used unstimulated CD4+ T cells sorted from spleen or lymph node cells, obtained before intestinal transplant. These receptor sequences come from a human donor who received an intestinal transplant. Both conserved end residues are part of each CDR3. A D gene is named only where the DNA matches it firmly.

TRBV9,TRBJ1-3,NA,CASSVLGTSGNTIYF
TRBV10-2,TRBJ2-7,NA,CASRGSGGGSYEQYF
TRBV5-1,TRBJ2-7,TRBD1,CASSLDRGPYEQYF
TRBV6-6,TRBJ2-7,NA,CASSSPKIGYHEQYF
TRBV19,TRBJ1-5,TRBD1,CASRRDRGQSQPQHF
TRBV29-1,TRBJ2-1,NA,CSVQLRYNEQFF
TRBV4-2,TRBJ1-2,NA,CASSQDLGGPYGYTF
TRBV29-1,TRBJ2-3,TRBD2,CSDGLAGSFTDTQYF
TRBV28,TRBJ1-5,TRBD1,CASKWSGGGNQPQHF
TRBV6-5,TRBJ1-5,TRBD1,CASSKDRRSNQPQHF
TRBV28,TRBJ1-5,TRBD1,CASSLEGQGHQPQHF
TRBV5-8,TRBJ1-2,NA,CASTPDVGAQGYGYTF
TRBV6-1,TRBJ2-2,TRBD2,CASSEGGGRAGELFF
TRBV5-1,TRBJ2-3,TRBD2,CASSLLGLAGGASSTDTQYF
TRBV6-6,TRBJ1-5,TRBD1,CASSEGQRNQPQHF
TRBV2,TRBJ1-5,NA,CASRGNSNQPQHF
TRBV2,TRBJ2-1,TRBD1,CASLDRYSYNEQFF
TRBV10-3,TRBJ1-1,NA,CAISGVGVSGTEAFF
TRBV29-1,TRBJ1-1,TRBD1,CSVDDRGAEAFF
TRBV6-5,TRBJ2-7,NA,CASSELAGSHEQYF
TRBV7-9,TRBJ2-1,NA,CASARGGLQNEQFF
TRBV27,TRBJ1-3,NA,CASSSRGAGNTIYF
TRBV7-8,TRBJ2-1,TRBD1,CASSSRDSSYNEQFF
TRBV30,TRBJ2-1,NA,CAWSEGSYNEQFF
TRBV20-1,TRBJ2-7,NA,CRNRSCYEQYF
TRBV7-9,TRBJ1-1,NA,CASTPDMNTEAFF
TRBV11-2,TRBJ2-3,NA,CASSSELSTDTQYF
TRBV5-4,TRBJ2-3,TRBD1,CASSKGQPPTDTQYF
TRBV23-1,TRBJ1-5,NA,CASSLPYSNQPQHF
TRBV6-1,TRBJ2-1,NA,CASSEAVGEQFF
TRBV6-6,TRBJ1-5,NA,CASSYSGQPQHF